Below are 5 T cell receptor beta chains sequenced from a single sample in a study of OX40 agonist ivuxolimab in advanced cancers. The protocol was immunoSEQ multiplex PCR, while the TCRdb copy is restricted to in-frame clones and leaves out a portion. The profile shows fewer than 90,000 clones, approximately 86% of them singletons. The source material was CD4+ or CD8+ T cells sorted from blood, sampled in a trial of the OX40 agonist ivuxolimab. These receptors came from an adult with an advanced solid tumor such as melanoma, head and neck, liver or kidney cancer.

The CDR3 loop is CASSLSGYEQYF. CDR3 DNA: TGCGCCAGCAGCCTATCAGGCTACGAGCAGTACTTC. The chain links TRBV10-2 to TRBJ2-7, with no clear D. This CDR3 is built from 12 residues. Looked up from germline, CDR1 is WSHSY and CDR2 is SAAADI. The V and J ends lost 6 bases and 3 bases respectively, with 9 bases between them.

The chain carries TRBV4-1 and TRBJ2-4; D possibly corresponds to TRBD2 (6 bases). The length of the CDR3 is 15 residues. V was pared by 6 bases and J by 1 base, with 13 bases between. The germline V gene encodes CDR1 MGHRA and CDR2 YSYEKL. As DNA, the CDR3 is TGCGCCAGCAGAGACCCCCTAGCGGCCAAAAACATTCAGTACTTC. This translates into CASRDPLAAKNIQYF.

The rearrangement links TRBV6-6 to TRBJ1-2, with 11 bases lining up with TRBD1. V trimming: 6 bases; J trimming: 8 bases; junction bases outside the gene matches: 11. This CDR3 is built from 15 residues. Germline V gives CDR1 MNHNY, CDR2 SVGAGI (reference sequence). CDR3 loop: CASRWTGGGIDGYTF. CDR3 sequence (DNA): TGTGCCAGCAGATGGACAGGGGGCGGAATCGACGGCTACACCTTC.

The chain employs TRBV11-2 and TRBJ2-1, with unresolved D. The V gene's germline CDR1 is SGHAT and CDR2 FQNNGV. This CDR3 has 15 amino acids. V gave up 2 bases and J gave up 0 bases, with 8 bases separating them. DNA for the CDR3: TGTGCCAGCAGCTTATCGGCCCTCTCCTACAATGAGCAGTTCTTC. Its translation: CASSLSALSYNEQFF.

The chain carries TRBV5-6 and TRBJ2-5; 7 bases are a match to TRBD1. V was pared by 2 bases and J by 4 bases, with 8 bases of the junction left unmatched. The germline CDR1 and CDR2 sequences are SGHDT and YYEEEE. The CDR3 sequence is 15 residues long. CDR3 DNA: TGTGCCAGCAGCTTTGACAGGGTGTATTCAGAGACCCAGTACTTC. It specifies CASSFDRVYSETQYF.